Listed here is a single T cell receptor (beta chain). The antigen is not known. Profiled with immunoSEQ multiplex PCR; TCRdb holds only in-frame clones, not every one. The sample yields around 10,000 clones, around four fifths seen once. One to two pinch biopsies were taken from the rectum during colonoscopy. V was clipped by 0 bases and J by 5 bases; unmatched bases: 9. Looked up from germline, CDR1 is MGHRA and CDR2 is YSYEKL. The CDR3 consists of 16 residues. The data were obtained in a study of pediatric ulcerative colitis. General study results and limits: Blood-derived T cells may be present in rectal pinch biopsies. Blood-rectal clonal overlap within each person was significantly higher in ulcerative colitis patients than controls.

Input material: gut tissue. The chain uses TRBV4-1 and TRBJ1-1; TRBD1 aligns across 7 bases. The origin of this receptor is a girl between 5 and 17 years old who was a control in a study of pediatric ulcerative colitis. The CDR3, as DNA: TGCGCCAGCAGCCAAGACTCGAGACAGGGCGTAACTGAAGCTTTCTTT. Its protein is CASSQDSRQGVTEAFF.